A selection of T cell receptor beta chains follows, all from one sample in a study of T cell responses to AZD1222 COVID-19 vaccine. Some clones are missing from TCRdb's copy, which holds only in-frame ones; the method was immunoSEQ multiplex PCR. This table holds around 130,000 clones, about 91% found once. Sequencing was performed on peripheral blood, taken on day 0 of AZD1222 vaccination. The source of these receptors is an adult in good health. The CDR3 runs from the conserved cysteine through the conserved F or W. A D gene is named only where the DNA matches it firmly. Some rows have no size entry. The others give once, few or many, or a class for an expanded clone.

size	V	J	D	DNA	CDR3
once	TRBV6-5	TRBJ2-7	NA	TGTGCCAGCAGCTCCCGTCGGGGGCCAGGCGAGCAGTACTTC	CASSSRRGPGEQYF
few	TRBV27	TRBJ1-6	NA	TGTGCCAGCAGTTTATTTCCTCGGAGGTATAATTCACCCCTCCACTTT	CASSLFPRRYNSPLHF
NA	TRBV28	TRBJ1-5	NA	TGTGCCAGCAGTTTATGGGCAGGGAATAGCAATCAGCCCCAGCATTTT	CASSLWAGNSNQPQHF
NA	TRBV28	TRBJ1-2	TRBD1	TGTGCCAGCAGTTTCGCGTCGGCAGGGGGGTTTGGCTACACCTTC	CASSFASAGGFGYTF
NA	TRBV6-5	TRBJ2-7	NA	TGTGCCAGCAGTATACGGAGCTCGGGCTCCTACGAGCAGTACTTC	CASSIRSSGSYEQYF
NA	TRBV6-4	TRBJ2-1	NA	TGTGCCAGCAGTGTCCTGTACGGTTGTGAGCAGTTCTTC	CASSVLYGCEQFF
NA	TRBV7-8	TRBJ2-3	NA	TGTGCCAGCAGCTTATTTCCGGTAGATACGCAGTATTTT	CASSLFPVDTQYF
NA	TRBV15	TRBJ2-1	TRBD2	TGTGCCACCAGCAGACTAGCGGGGGCGAGTCATGAGCAGTTCTTC	CATSRLAGASHEQFF
NA	TRBV4-1	TRBJ1-1	NA	TGCGCCAGCAGCCAAGTTGGGGCGGGGAACACTGAAGCTTTCTTT	CASSQVGAGNTEAFF
NA	TRBV7-8	TRBJ2-1	NA	TGTGCCAGCAGCTTATTATCCGAGGACAATGAGCAGTTCTTC	CASSLLSEDNEQFF
NA	TRBV28	TRBJ1-4	NA	TGTGCCAGCACGCAGTGGGGTCGGGATGAAAAACTGTTTTTT	CASTQWGRDEKLFF
few	TRBV19	TRBJ1-6	TRBD1	TGTGCCAGTAGGCTTGGGACAGTTAATTCACCCCTCCACTTT	CASRLGTVNSPLHF
NA	TRBV30	TRBJ1-6	NA	TGTGCCTGGAGTGTAGGCCGGCAGCTACGACAAAATGTCCGCTTT	CAWSVGRQLRQNVRF
once	TRBV5-1	TRBJ2-7	NA	TGCGCCAGCAGCTTCGAACTAGTTCCCCGCTACGAGCAGTACTTC	CASSFELVPRYEQYF
NA	TRBV7-2	TRBJ2-3	TRBD2	TGTGCCAGCAGCTTAACTAGCGGGAGGGTTGAGGCAGATACGCAGTATTTT	CASSLTSGRVEADTQYF
NA	TRBV5-6	TRBJ2-7	TRBD1	TGTGCCAGCAGCTTGTATTTCCGACAGGGCTACGAGCAGTACTTC	CASSLYFRQGYEQYF
NA	TRBV19	TRBJ1-1	NA	TGTGCCAGTAGTATTCAGGGGATGGTTCGGAACACTGAAGCTTTCTTT	CASSIQGMVRNTEAFF
once	TRBV5-1	TRBJ1-2	NA	TGCGCCAGCAGTTTTTCCCCCGGGAACTATGGCTACACCTTC	CASSFSPGNYGYTF
NA	TRBV20-1	TRBJ2-1	NA	TGCAGTGCTAGAAGGGTTAATGAGCAGTTCTTC	CSARRVNEQFF
NA	TRBV6-6	TRBJ1-2	TRBD1	TGTGCCAGCAGTTCGGACAGGGGCCATAACTATGGCTACACCTTC	CASSSDRGHNYGYTF
NA	TRBV5-1	TRBJ2-2	NA	TGCGCCAGCAGCTTGCCGGGGACCGCGAACACCGGGGAGCTGTTTTTT	CASSLPGTANTGELFF
NA	TRBV4-1	TRBJ2-1	TRBD2	TGCGCCAGCTATAGCGGGGGGGCCAGGAATGAGCAGTTCTTC	CASYSGGARNEQFF
many	TRBV7-2	TRBJ1-2	NA	TGTGCCAGCAGCTCTTATTTGACAGACGGCTACACCTTC	CASSSYLTDGYTF
NA	TRBV21-1	TRBJ1-2	NA	TGTGCCATCGAGCCCCCGGGGAGGGTATATGGCTACACCTTC	CAIEPPGRVYGYTF
NA	TRBV6-1	TRBJ1-1	NA	TGTGCCAGCAGTGAAGCGAGCAGGGTGAAGACTGAAGCTTTCTTT	CASSEASRVKTEAFF
once	TRBV7-3	TRBJ2-1	TRBD2	TGTGCCAGCAGCAGAAGCGGGAGGTCCTACAATGAGCAGTTCTTC	CASSRSGRSYNEQFF
NA	TRBV6-6	TRBJ2-7	TRBD2	TGTGCCAGCAGTTACTCCGGGGGGGGACCCAGATACGAGCAGTACTTC	CASSYSGGGPRYEQYF
NA	TRBV5-1	TRBJ2-1	NA	TGCGCCAGCGCCCGGGGTTCCTACAATGAGCAGTTCTTC	CASARGSYNEQFF
NA	TRBV5-6	TRBJ1-2	NA	TGTGCCAGCAGCCCGATCGGCTATGGCTACACCTTC	CASSPIGYGYTF
NA	TRBV28	TRBJ1-1	NA	TGTGCCAGCAGCCCTGAGTCCAACACTGAAGCTTTCTTT	CASSPESNTEAFF
NA	TRBV27	TRBJ2-2	NA	TGTGCCAGCAGTTCACAAAGCGGGCTTAACACCGGGGAGCTGTTTTTT	CASSSQSGLNTGELFF
NA	TRBV6-5	TRBJ2-7	TRBD2	TGTGCCAGCACCCCGGGGAGGACTAGCGGGTACGAGCAGTACTTC	CASTPGRTSGYEQYF
NA	TRBV30	TRBJ2-1	NA	TGTGCCTGGAGTGTGGGAGCGAGACAATTGAATGAGCAGTTCTTC	CAWSVGARQLNEQFF
NA	TRBV3-1/TRBV3-2	TRBJ2-1	TRBD2	TGTGCCAGCACCCCGGGACTAAGCTCCTACAATGAGCAGTTCTTC	CASTPGLSSYNEQFF
NA	TRBV19	TRBJ2-1	NA	TGTGCCAGTAGGGGAGATTTAAGCGGGTACAATGAGCAGTTCTTC	CASRGDLSGYNEQFF
NA	TRBV4-1	TRBJ1-5	NA	TGCGCCAGCAGCCAAGACCAGGGATATCAGCCCCAGCATTTT	CASSQDQGYQPQHF
few	TRBV9	TRBJ1-1	NA	TGTGCCAGCAGCGTAGATCCGGACAGGAACACTGAAGCTTTCTTT	CASSVDPDRNTEAFF
once	TRBV19	TRBJ1-3	NA	TGTGCCAGTAGTCTTACAACGCGTTCAAACACCATATATTTT	CASSLTTRSNTIYF
NA	TRBV3-1/TRBV3-2	TRBJ1-2	TRBD1	TGTGCCAGCAGCCCGGGATCTCGGGTGGAGGGGGCGAACTATGGCTACACCTTC	CASSPGSRVEGANYGYTF
NA	TRBV12-3/TRBV12-4	TRBJ1-1	NA	TGTGCCAGCAGAAAGGTGGGAACTGAAGCTTTCTTT	CASRKVGTEAFF
NA	TRBV6-5	TRBJ1-1	NA	TGTGCCAGCAGTTACTTGGCGGGATCGATGAACACTGAAGCTTTCTTT	CASSYLAGSMNTEAFF
NA	TRBV7-8	TRBJ2-4	TRBD2	TGTGCCAGCAGGGGGGGGAGCGGGGAAAACATTCAGTACTTC	CASRGGSGENIQYF
few	TRBV19	TRBJ1-5	TRBD1	TGTGCCAGTAGTCCCCGACAGGGGGCGAGGGATCAGCCCCAGCATTTT	CASSPRQGARDQPQHF
NA	TRBV18	TRBJ1-3	TRBD1	TGTGCCAGCTCACCCACGACAGGGGTAGTTGGAAACACCATATATTTT	CASSPTTGVVGNTIYF
NA	TRBV27	TRBJ2-1	TRBD2	TGTGCCAGCAGAGGACTAGCGGGAGCCCCCTACAATGAGCAGTTCTTC	CASRGLAGAPYNEQFF
many	TRBV5-4	TRBJ2-7	TRBD2	TGTGCCAGCAGCTTGGGGCCTACTAGCGGGAGGGCCGGGTACGAGCAGTACTTC	CASSLGPTSGRAGYEQYF
NA	TRBV16	TRBJ1-2	TRBD1	TGTGCCAGCAGCCAATCGGACAGGACGTATGGCTACACCTTC	CASSQSDRTYGYTF
NA	TRBV6-1	TRBJ2-7	NA	TGTGCCAGCAGTGAAGTACTAGACGAGCAGTACTTC	CASSEVLDEQYF